The 9 T cell receptor beta chains given below trace back to one sample, sequenced in a study of post-analysis software for immune sequencing data (dated by TCRdb to the mid-2010s). No antigen is known for these receptors. The research as a whole found: Significantly higher frequencies in patients than in controls were found for several TRBV segments, including TRBV5-6, TRBV5-1 and TRBV20-1.

Libraries came from PCR. Sequencing relied on an Illumina HiSeq 2500. To reduce PCR and sequencing biases, unique molecular identifiers were built into the TCR beta cDNA libraries. TCRdb trimmed public reads at Q25 via fastp, called clones via MiXCR and kept in-frame beta chains. All rows with the same CDR3 protein become a single entry with the most common DNA and genes. The sample table records about 260,000 distinct CDR3 sequences; about 40% of these occur just once. The ten largest clones capture around 5% of the sample. Sequencing was carried out using blood. The receptor source for this set is a girl between 5 and 17 years old with multiple sclerosis.

This clonotype was observed a handful of times. J is TRBJ2-3 and V is TRBV28, with D unclear. The CDR3 runs 17 residues. CDR1 and CDR2 (germline): MDHEN, SYDVKM. Trimming left V 5 bases short and J 0 bases short, with 18 bases between. In DNA form, the CDR3 reads TGTGCCAGCAGTCCATACCCCCTAATTGAGAGCACAGATACGCAGTATTTT. Its protein is CASSPYPLIESTDTQYF.

V is TRBV28 and J is TRBJ2-1; TRBD1 aligns across 7 bases. Trimming at V came to 6 bases and at J to 7 bases, leaving 12 bases not matched to a gene. CDR1 and CDR2 (germline): MDHEN, SYDVKM. This CDR3 contains 15 residues. In DNA form, the CDR3 reads TGTGCCAGCAGCTACACAGTCCCGACAGGGAATGAGCAGTTCTTC. It specifies CASSYTVPTGNEQFF.

This clonotype has a handful of counts. A much bigger clone sits one base away, suggesting this may be a read error. J is TRBJ2-7 and V is TRBV20-1, with no clear D. Trimming removed 7 bases at V and 7 bases at J, with 14 bases between. Germline loops: CDR1 DFQATT, CDR2 SNEGSKA (reference sequence). The CDR3 consists of 11 residues. The DNA of the CDR3 is TGCAGTGTTCTCCGCGACAATGAGCAGTACTTC. It encodes CSVLRDNEQYF.

This clonotype was counted at least ten times. V gene TRBV7-2 combines with J gene TRBJ1-4; D might be TRBD1 (5 bases). The V gene's germline CDR1 is SGHTA and CDR2 FQGNSA. V shed 1 base and J shed 14 bases, with 17 bases lying between them. CDR3 length: 14 amino acids. The CDR3 DNA reads as TGTGCCAGCAGCTTAGGTACAGGCTGGAAAGGGCTGTTTTTT. Protein product: CASSLGTGWKGLFF.

V usage is TRBV5-1 and J usage is TRBJ2-5, with 10 bases fitting TRBD1. The end of the DNA fits TRBJ2-7 better, so the J call may be wrong. This CDR3 is 16 amino acids long. CDR1 SGHRS and CDR2 YFSETQ come from the germline V gene. The CDR3 DNA reads as TGCGCCAGCAGCCCACGGTGGGACAGGGGAACCCACGAGCAGTACTTC. Protein: CASSPRWDRGTHEQYF.

This clonotype was counted many times. The V and J genes are TRBV2 and TRBJ1-2; D call uncertain. Germline V gene lookup returns CDR1 SNHLY and CDR2 FYNNEI. V lost 2 bases and J 8 bases, leaving 18 bases between the germline ends. The CDR3 runs to 15 residues. The CDR3 spells CASSENGRSIYGYTF. The DNA of the CDR3 is TGTGCCAGCAGTGAAAATGGGCGCTCAATCTACGGCTACACCTTC.

The rearrangement links TRBV25-1 to TRBJ1-1, with D possibly TRBD1 on 5 matching bases. The CDR3 loop spans 12 amino acids. Germline-derived CDR1 and CDR2 are MGHDK and SYGVNS. V lost 4 bases and J 8 bases, leaving 11 bases between the germline ends. The CDR3 here is CASSGDWLEAFF. Written as DNA, the CDR3 is TGTGCCAGCAGTGGGGACTGGCTCGAAGCTTTCTTT.

This clonotype was detected once. A much larger clone differs from this one at a single base, so this may be a read error. The conserved phenylalanine or tryptophan normally closing the CDR3 is absent here, so this likely arose from a read error. The chain employs TRBV6-5 and TRBJ2-3; 8 bases map to TRBD2. In germline, CDR1 is MNHEY, CDR2 SVGAGI. The CDR3 totals 15 residues. V shed 6 bases, J shed 0 bases, and the junction held 5 bases outside the gene matches. In nucleotides, the CDR3 is TGTGCCAGCAGCATACTAGCGGAGAGCACAGATACGCAGTATTAT. Translating gives CASSILAESTDTQYY.

The sample holds many counts of this clonotype. The chain uses TRBV3-1 and TRBJ2-5; tentatively, D is TRBD2 (6 bases). The germline V gene has CDR1 LGHDT and CDR2 YNNKEL (reference sequence). This CDR3 is 16 amino acids long. Trimming removed 2 bases at V and 5 bases at J, with 18 bases between. In DNA form, the CDR3 reads TGTGCCAGCAGCCAAAACCCCATGACTAGTCTTGAGACCCAGTACTTC. Translated, it gives CASSQNPMTSLETQYF.